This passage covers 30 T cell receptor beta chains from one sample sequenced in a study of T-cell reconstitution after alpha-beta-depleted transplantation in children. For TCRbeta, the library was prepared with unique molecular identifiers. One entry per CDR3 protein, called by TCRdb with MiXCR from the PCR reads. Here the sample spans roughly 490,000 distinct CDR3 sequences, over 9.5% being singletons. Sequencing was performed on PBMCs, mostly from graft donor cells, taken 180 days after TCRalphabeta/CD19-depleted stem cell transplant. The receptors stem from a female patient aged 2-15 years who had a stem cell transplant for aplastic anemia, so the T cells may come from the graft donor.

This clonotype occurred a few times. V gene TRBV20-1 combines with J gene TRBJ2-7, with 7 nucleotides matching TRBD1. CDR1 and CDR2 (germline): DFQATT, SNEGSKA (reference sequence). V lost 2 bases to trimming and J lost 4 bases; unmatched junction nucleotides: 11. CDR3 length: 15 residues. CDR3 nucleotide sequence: TGCAGTGCTAGAAACTCGGGACAGCAATTTTACGAGCAGTACTTC. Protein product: CSARNSGQQFYEQYF.

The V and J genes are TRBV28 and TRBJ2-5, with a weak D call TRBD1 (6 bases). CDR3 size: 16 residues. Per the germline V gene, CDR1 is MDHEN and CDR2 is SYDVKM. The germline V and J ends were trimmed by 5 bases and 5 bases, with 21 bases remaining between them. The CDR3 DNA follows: TGTGCCAGCAGTCCCCGATCCCCCTTCGACAGGGAGACCCAGTACTTC. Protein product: CASSPRSPFDRETQYF.

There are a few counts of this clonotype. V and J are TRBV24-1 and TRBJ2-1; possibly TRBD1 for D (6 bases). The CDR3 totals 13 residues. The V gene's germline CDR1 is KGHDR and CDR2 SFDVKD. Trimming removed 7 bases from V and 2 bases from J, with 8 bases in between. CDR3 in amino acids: CATRWGPYNEQFF. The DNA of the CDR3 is TGTGCCACCAGGTGGGGGCCCTACAATGAGCAGTTCTTC.

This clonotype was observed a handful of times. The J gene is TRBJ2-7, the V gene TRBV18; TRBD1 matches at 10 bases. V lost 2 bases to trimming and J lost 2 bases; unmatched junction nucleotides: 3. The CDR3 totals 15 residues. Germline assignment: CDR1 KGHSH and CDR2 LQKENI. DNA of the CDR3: TGTGCCAGCTCACCATCCGGACAGGGGGCCTACGAGCAGTACTTC. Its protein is CASSPSGQGAYEQYF. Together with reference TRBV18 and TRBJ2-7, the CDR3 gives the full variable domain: NAGVMQNPRHLVRRRGQEARLRCSPMKGHSHVYWYRQLPEEGLKFMVYLQKENIIDESGMPKERFSAEFPKEGPSILRIQQVVRGDSAAYFCASSPSGQGAYEQYFGPGTRLTVT.

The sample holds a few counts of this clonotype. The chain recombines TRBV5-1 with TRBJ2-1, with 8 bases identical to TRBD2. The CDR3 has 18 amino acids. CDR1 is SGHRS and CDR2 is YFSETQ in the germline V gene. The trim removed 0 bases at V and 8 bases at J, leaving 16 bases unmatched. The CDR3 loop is CASSLDPSTSAQFDEQFF. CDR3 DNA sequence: TGCGCCAGCAGCTTGGACCCTTCGACTAGCGCCCAGTTCGATGAGCAGTTCTTC.

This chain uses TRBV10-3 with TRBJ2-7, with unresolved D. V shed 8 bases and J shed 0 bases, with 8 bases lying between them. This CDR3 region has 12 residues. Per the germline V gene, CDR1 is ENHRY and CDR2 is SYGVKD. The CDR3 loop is CAIGRISYEQYV. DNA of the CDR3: TGTGCCATCGGGCGGATCTCCTACGAGCAGTACGTC.

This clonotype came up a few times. The CDR3 sequence is CAISESLAGEGDEQFF. The CDR3 DNA is TGTGCCATCAGTGAGTCGCTGGCGGGAGAAGGGGATGAGCAGTTCTTC. V is TRBV10-3 and J is TRBJ2-1; TRBD2 aligns across 7 bases. Trimming at V came to 0 bases and at J to 8 bases, leaving 10 bases not matched to a gene. The CDR3 runs 16 residues. In germline, CDR1 is ENHRY, CDR2 SYGVKD.

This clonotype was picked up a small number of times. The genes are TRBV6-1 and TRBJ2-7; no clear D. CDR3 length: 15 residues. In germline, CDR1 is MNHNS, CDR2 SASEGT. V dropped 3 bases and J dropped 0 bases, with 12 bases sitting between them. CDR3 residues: CASSEQRWFSYEQYF. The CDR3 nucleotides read TGTGCCAGCAGTGAGCAGAGGTGGTTCTCCTACGAGCAGTACTTC.

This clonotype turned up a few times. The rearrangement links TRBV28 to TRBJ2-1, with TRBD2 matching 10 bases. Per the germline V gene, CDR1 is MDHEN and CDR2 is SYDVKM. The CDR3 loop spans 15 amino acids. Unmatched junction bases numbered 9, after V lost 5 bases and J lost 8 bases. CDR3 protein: CASSGVAGGQDEQFF. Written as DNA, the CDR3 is TGTGCCAGCAGTGGGGTAGCGGGAGGCCAAGATGAGCAGTTCTTC.

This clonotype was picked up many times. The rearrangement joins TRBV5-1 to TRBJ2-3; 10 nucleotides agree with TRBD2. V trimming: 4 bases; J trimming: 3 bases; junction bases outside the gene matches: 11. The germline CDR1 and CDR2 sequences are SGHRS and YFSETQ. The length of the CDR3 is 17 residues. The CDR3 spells CASSGIIAGGGTDTQYF. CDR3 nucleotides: TGCGCCAGCAGCGGCATTATAGCGGGGGGAGGAACAGATACGCAGTATTTT.

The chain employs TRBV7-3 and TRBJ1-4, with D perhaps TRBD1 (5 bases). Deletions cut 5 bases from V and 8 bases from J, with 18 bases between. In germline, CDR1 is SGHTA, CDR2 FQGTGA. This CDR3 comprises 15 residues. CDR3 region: CASSPRGGDEEKLFF. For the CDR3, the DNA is TGTGCCAGCAGCCCCCGGGGGGGGGACGAGGAAAAACTGTTTTTT.

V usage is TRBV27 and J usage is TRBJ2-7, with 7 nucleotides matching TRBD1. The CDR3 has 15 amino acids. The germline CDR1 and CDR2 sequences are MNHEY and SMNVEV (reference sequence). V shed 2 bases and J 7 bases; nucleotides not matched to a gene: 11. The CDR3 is CASSLIQGVSQEQYF. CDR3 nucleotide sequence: TGTGCCAGCAGTTTAATCCAGGGGGTGAGTCAGGAGCAGTACTTC.

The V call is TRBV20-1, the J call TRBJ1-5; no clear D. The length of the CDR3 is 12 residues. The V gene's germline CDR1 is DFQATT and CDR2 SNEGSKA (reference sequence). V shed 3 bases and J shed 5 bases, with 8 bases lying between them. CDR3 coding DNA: TGCAGTGCTAGTTTTGGGGATCAGCCCCAGCATTTT. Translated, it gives CSASFGDQPQHF.

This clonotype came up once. The DNA for the CDR3 is TGTGCCAGCAGCTTAGTATCCGGTAATGAAAAACTGTTTTTT. Encoded protein: CASSLVSGNEKLFF. The gene calls are TRBV7-9 and TRBJ1-4; D unclear. V gave up 1 base and J gave up 4 bases, with 7 bases separating them. CDR1 and CDR2 from the germline V gene are SEHNR and FQNEAQ (reference sequence). This CDR3 is built from 14 residues.

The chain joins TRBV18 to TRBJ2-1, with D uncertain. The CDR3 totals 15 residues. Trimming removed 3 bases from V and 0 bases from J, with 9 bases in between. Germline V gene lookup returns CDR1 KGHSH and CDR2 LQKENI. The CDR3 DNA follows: TGTGCCAGCTCACCCAAGGTAATCTCCTACAATGAGCAGTTCTTC. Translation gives CASSPKVISYNEQFF. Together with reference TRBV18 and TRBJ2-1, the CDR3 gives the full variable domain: NAGVMQNPRHLVRRRGQEARLRCSPMKGHSHVYWYRQLPEEGLKFMVYLQKENIIDESGMPKERFSAEFPKEGPSILRIQQVVRGDSAAYFCASSPKVISYNEQFFGPGTRLTVL.

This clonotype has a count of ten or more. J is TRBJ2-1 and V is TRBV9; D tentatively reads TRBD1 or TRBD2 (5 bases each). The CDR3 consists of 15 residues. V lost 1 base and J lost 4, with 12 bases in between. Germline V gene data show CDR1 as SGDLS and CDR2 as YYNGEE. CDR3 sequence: CASSVRGGPYNEQFF. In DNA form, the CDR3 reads TGTGCCAGCAGCGTAAGGGGCGGGCCTTACAATGAGCAGTTCTTC.

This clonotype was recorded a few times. CDR3 amino acids: CASSQDRLAGVYNEQFF. In DNA, the CDR3 is TGTGCCAGCAGCCAAGATCGGCTAGCGGGAGTATACAATGAGCAGTTCTTC. This chain joins TRBV3-1 and TRBJ2-1; TRBD2 aligns across 10 bases. Germline V lookup: CDR1 LGHDT, CDR2 YNNKEL (reference sequence). The V gene end was trimmed by 0 bases and the J gene end by 4 bases; junction bases not matched to a gene: 6. The CDR3 covers 17 residues.

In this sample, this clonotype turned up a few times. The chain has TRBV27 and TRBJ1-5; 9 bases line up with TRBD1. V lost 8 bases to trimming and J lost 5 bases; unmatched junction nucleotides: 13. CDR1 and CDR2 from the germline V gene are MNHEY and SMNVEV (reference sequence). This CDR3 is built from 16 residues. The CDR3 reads CASRDGGTGWHQPQHF. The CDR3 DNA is TGTGCCAGCCGAGATGGAGGGACAGGGTGGCATCAGCCCCAGCATTTT.

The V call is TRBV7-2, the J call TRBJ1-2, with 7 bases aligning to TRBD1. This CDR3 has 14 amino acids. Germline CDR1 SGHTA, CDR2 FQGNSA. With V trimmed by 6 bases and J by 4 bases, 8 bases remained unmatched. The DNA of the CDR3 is TGTGCCAGCAGTCGGGACAGAGGTCGCTATGGCTACACCTTC. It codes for CASSRDRGRYGYTF.

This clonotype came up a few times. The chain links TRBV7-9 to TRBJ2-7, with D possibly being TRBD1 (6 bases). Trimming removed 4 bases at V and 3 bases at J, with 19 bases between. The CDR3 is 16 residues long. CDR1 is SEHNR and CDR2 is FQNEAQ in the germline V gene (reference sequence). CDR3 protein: CASSSSWDTTFYEQYV. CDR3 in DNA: TGTGCCAGCAGCTCTTCCTGGGACACAACATTCTACGAGCAGTACGTC.

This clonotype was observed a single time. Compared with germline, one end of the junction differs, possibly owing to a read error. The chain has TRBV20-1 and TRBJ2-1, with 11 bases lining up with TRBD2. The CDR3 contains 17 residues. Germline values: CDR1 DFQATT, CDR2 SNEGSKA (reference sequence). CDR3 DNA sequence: TGCTGTGCTAGAGAGGTCCCCACTAGCGGGAGAGGCAATGAGCAGTTCTTC. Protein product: CCAREVPTSGRGNEQFF.

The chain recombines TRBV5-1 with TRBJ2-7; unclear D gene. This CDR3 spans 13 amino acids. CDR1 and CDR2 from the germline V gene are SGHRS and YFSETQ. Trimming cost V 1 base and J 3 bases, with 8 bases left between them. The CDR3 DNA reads TGCGCCAGCAGCTTGAAGGTGAACTACGAGCAGTACTTC. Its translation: CASSLKVNYEQYF.

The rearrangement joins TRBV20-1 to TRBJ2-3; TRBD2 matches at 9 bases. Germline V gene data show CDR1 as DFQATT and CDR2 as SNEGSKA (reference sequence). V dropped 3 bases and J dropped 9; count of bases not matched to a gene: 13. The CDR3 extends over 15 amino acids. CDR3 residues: CSASHLASGTGTQYF. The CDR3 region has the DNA TGCAGTGCTAGTCACCTTGCTAGCGGGACGGGGACGCAGTATTTT.

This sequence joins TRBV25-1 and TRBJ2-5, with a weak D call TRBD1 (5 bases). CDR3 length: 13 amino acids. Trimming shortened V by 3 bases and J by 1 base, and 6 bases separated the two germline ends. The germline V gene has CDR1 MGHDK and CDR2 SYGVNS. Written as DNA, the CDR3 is TGTGCCAGCAGTGAGACAGTCCAAGAGACCCAGTACTTC. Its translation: CASSETVQETQYF.

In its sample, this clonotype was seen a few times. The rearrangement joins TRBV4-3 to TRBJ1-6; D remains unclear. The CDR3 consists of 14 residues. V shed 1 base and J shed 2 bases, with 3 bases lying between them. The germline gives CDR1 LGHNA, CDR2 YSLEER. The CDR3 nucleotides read TGCGCCAGCAGCCAAGGTCCCTATAATTCACCCCTCCACTTT. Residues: CASSQGPYNSPLHF.

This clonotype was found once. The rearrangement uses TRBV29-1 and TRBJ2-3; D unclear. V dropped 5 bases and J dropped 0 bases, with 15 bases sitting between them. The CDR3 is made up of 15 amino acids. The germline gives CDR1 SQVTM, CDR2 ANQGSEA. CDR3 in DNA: TGCAGCGTTCCTATCCAGGTGGGCAGCACAGATACGCAGTATTTT. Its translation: CSVPIQVGSTDTQYF.

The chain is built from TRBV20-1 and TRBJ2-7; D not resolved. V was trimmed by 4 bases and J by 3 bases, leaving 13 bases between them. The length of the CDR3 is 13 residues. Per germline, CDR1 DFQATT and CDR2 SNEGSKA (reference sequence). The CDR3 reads CSAKFTGIYEQYF. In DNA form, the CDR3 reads TGCAGTGCTAAGTTCACGGGCATCTACGAGCAGTACTTC.

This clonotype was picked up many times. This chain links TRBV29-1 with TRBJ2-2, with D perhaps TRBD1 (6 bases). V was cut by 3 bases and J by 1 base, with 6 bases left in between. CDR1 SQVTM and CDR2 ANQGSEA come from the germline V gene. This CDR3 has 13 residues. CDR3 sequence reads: CSVDRGNTGELFF. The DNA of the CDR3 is TGCAGCGTTGACAGGGGGAACACCGGGGAGCTGTTTTTT.

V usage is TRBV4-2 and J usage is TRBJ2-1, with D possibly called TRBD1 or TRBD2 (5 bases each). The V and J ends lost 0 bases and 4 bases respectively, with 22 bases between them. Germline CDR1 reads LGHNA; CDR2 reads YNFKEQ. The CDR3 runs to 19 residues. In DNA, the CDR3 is TGTGCCAGCAGCCAAGATACCCAAGCGTCAGGGAGACTGTACAATGAGCAGTTCTTC. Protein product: CASSQDTQASGRLYNEQFF.

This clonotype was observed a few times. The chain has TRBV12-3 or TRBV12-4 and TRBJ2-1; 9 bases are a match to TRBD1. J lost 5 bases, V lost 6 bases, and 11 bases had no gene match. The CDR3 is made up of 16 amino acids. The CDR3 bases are TGTGCCAGCAGCGCCGGACAGGGGAATAGCAACAATGAGCAGTTCTTC. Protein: CASSAGQGNSNNEQFF.